The 26 T cell receptor beta chains below were found in one sample sequenced in a study of T cells in Graves' hyperthyroidism and ophthalmopathy. What was amplified from RNA transcripts were TCR beta CDR3 regions. TCR CDR3 regions were first amplified by RT-PCR with HTBI primers. TCRdb reprocessed the multiplex PCR reads via MiXCR and lists one record per CDR3 protein. The sample lists fewer than 700,000 distinct CDR3 sequences, around 15% seen once, with less than 4.5% in the top ten. The specimen sequenced was blood. The receptors originated from a woman younger than 45 with Graves' hyperthyroidism.

This clonotype was found a few times. The chain combines TRBV11-1 with TRBJ2-7; either TRBD1 or TRBD2 may fit D (5 bases each). Germline-derived CDR1 and CDR2 are SGHAT and FQDESV (reference sequence). The CDR3 extends over 15 amino acids. The V end was cut by 1 base, the J end by 2 bases, with 12 bases between. The CDR3 loop reads CASSLEGTRPYEQYF. CDR3 nucleotide sequence: TGTGCCAGCAGCTTAGAGGGGACCAGACCCTACGAGCAGTACTTC.

This clonotype occurred a few times. V and J are TRBV5-1 and TRBJ2-7, with 12 bases aligning to TRBD2. From germline, CDR1 is SGHRS and CDR2 YFSETQ. This CDR3 is 15 amino acids long. Trimming cost V 3 bases and J 7 bases; bases outside gene matches: 8. The CDR3: CASSSSSGRGDEQYF. CDR3 DNA sequence: TGCGCCAGCAGCTCGTCTAGCGGGAGGGGGGATGAGCAGTACTTC.

This clonotype was counted ten times or more. The rearrangement uses TRBV7-6 and TRBJ2-3; tentative D call: TRBD1 (5 bases). The germline CDR1 and CDR2 sequences are SGHVS and FNYEAQ. The CDR3 runs 12 residues. Between the trimmed V and J ends, which lost 5 bases and 5 bases, there was a span of 8 bases. CDR3 DNA sequence: TGTGCCAGCAGCCCGCAGGGAGATACGCAGTATTTT. It encodes CASSPQGDTQYF.

The V gene is TRBV6-1, the J gene TRBJ2-1, with 13 bases identical to TRBD2. Germline V gene data show CDR1 as MNHNS and CDR2 as SASEGT. Trimming at V came to 4 bases and at J to 7 bases, leaving 7 bases not matched to a gene. CDR3 length: 16 amino acids. In DNA, the CDR3 is TGTGCCAGCAGTGGGGAAATGGGACTAGCGGGAAATGAGCAGTTCTTC. It specifies CASSGEMGLAGNEQFF.

The V gene is TRBV12-3 or TRBV12-4, the J gene TRBJ2-2; D unresolved. There are 11 residues in the CDR3. V was clipped by 4 bases and J by 6 bases, with 3 bases between them. The CDR3 region has the DNA TGTGCCAGCAGTTGGTCCGGGGAGCTGTTTTTT. Translated: CASSWSGELFF.

The V gene is TRBV7-8, the J gene TRBJ1-3; possibly TRBD1 for D (6 bases). Germline V lookup: CDR1 SGHVS, CDR2 FQNEAQ. The CDR3 runs to 15 residues. The germline V and J ends were trimmed by 1 base and 7 bases, with 14 bases remaining between them. This CDR3 is CASSLETGGGNTIYF. The CDR3 nucleotides read TGTGCCAGCAGCTTAGAGACAGGAGGAGGGAACACCATATATTTT.

Only a few counts were recorded for this clonotype. This rearrangement joins TRBV6-2 or TRBV6-3 to TRBJ2-1; D call uncertain. The germline gives CDR1 MNHEY, CDR2 SVGEGT. This CDR3 has 13 amino acids. The V and J ends lost 6 bases and 6 bases respectively, with 12 bases between them. The CDR3 nucleotides read TGTGCCAGCAGCCTCCCACAGATCAATGAGCAGTTCTTC. Its translation is CASSLPQINEQFF.

This clonotype has a handful of counts. The J gene is TRBJ2-5, the V gene TRBV6-2 or TRBV6-3, with TRBD1 matching 7 bases. The V and J ends lost 8 bases and 7 bases, in that order; junction bases with no gene match: 7. This CDR3 contains 12 residues. Germline CDR1 MNHEY, CDR2 SVGEGT. The chain's CDR3 is CASLGQLGTQYF. In nucleotides, the CDR3 is TGTGCCAGCCTGGGACAGTTGGGGACCCAGTACTTC.

The V call is TRBV28, the J call TRBJ1-3; 11 nucleotides line up with TRBD1. Germline trimming cut 2 bases from V and 7 bases from J; bases unmatched to any gene: 7. The length of the CDR3 is 16 residues. Germline assignment: CDR1 MDHEN and CDR2 SYDVKM. The CDR3 region has the DNA TGTGCCAGCAGTTTAGCCGGGACAGGGGGAATCAACACCATATATTTT. It encodes CASSLAGTGGINTIYF.

The table lists this clonotype with a few counts. The rearrangement uses TRBV6-1 and TRBJ2-2; 7 bases are shared with TRBD1. The length of the CDR3 is 14 residues. V gave up 7 bases and J gave up 3 bases; unmatched junction bases: 5. Germline CDR1 and CDR2: MNHNS and SASEGT. The CDR3 DNA reads TGTGCCAGCAAGGGGGCGTCCGACACCGGGGAGCTGTTTTTT. Protein sequence: CASKGASDTGELFF.

The chain links TRBV11-3 to TRBJ2-1, with 14 bases identical to TRBD2. This CDR3 has 18 residues. Germline V lookup: CDR1 SGHNT, CDR2 YENEEA. The J segment lost 7 bases and the V segment lost 4 bases, leaving 12 bases of the junction unmatched. As DNA, the CDR3 is TGTGCCAGCAGCTCCTCGGGACTAGCGGGAGTCTCTCGGAATGAGCAGTTCTTC. Protein: CASSSSGLAGVSRNEQFF.

The V and J genes are TRBV2 and TRBJ2-1; 8 bases fit TRBD2. With V trimmed by 2 bases and J by 6 bases, 3 bases remained unmatched. This CDR3 spans 14 amino acids. Germline V gene sequence: CDR1 SNHLY, CDR2 FYNNEI. The CDR3 sequence: CASSELAGPNEQFF. The CDR3 DNA is TGTGCCAGCAGTGAACTAGCGGGCCCCAATGAGCAGTTCTTC.

This clonotype occurred a few times. The DNA for the CDR3 is TGTGCCTGGAGTGGTATTGAGCAGTTCTTC. It yields the protein CAWSGIEQFF. This sequence joins TRBV30 and TRBJ2-1; D is ambiguous. The CDR3 spans 10 residues. V was trimmed by 1 base and J by 9 bases, leaving 4 bases between them. Germline V gene sequence: CDR1 GTSNPN, CDR2 SVGIG (reference sequence). Full variable domain (remainder filled in from reference TRBV30 and TRBJ2-1): SQTIHQWPATLVQPVGSPLSLECTVEGTSNPNLYWYRQAAGRGLQLLFYSVGIGQISSEVPQNLSASRPQDRQFILSSKKLLLSDSGFYLCAWSGIEQFFGPGTRLTVL.

This clonotype was seen repeatedly, ten times or more. V gene TRBV5-1 combines with J gene TRBJ1-5; D remains ambiguous. Germline CDR1 SGHRS, CDR2 YFSETQ. The germline V and J ends were trimmed by 0 bases and 3 bases, with 13 bases remaining between them. CDR3 length equals 16 residues. In DNA form, the CDR3 reads TGCGCCAGCAGCTTGGGTGGTGCAGGACCCAATCAGCCCCAGCATTTT. Encoded protein: CASSLGGAGPNQPQHF.

V and J are TRBV7-3 and TRBJ2-6; D gene unclear. Germline V gene sequence: CDR1 SGHTA, CDR2 FQGTGA. There are 15 residues in the CDR3. Trimming stripped 1 base from V and 0 bases from J, with 4 bases between. The CDR3: CASSLIHSGANVLTF. CDR3 sequence (DNA): TGTGCCAGCAGCTTAATACACTCTGGGGCCAACGTCCTGACTTTC.

This clonotype was found many times. The chain employs TRBV2 and TRBJ2-3, with D uncertain. The V end was cut by 1 base, the J end by 8 bases, with 10 bases between. This CDR3 region has 13 residues. Germline V gives CDR1 SNHLY, CDR2 FYNNEI. The CDR3 reads CASSEEDRTTQYF. The DNA of the CDR3 is TGTGCCAGCAGTGAAGAGGATAGGACTACGCAGTATTTT.

Ten or more counts support this clonotype. This sequence may be a read error, since a much larger clone differs from it by one base. The chain links TRBV28 to TRBJ1-2; a weak D match, TRBD1 (6 bases). Between the trimmed V and J ends, which lost 3 bases and 2 bases, there was a span of 7 bases. The CDR3 loop spans 13 amino acids. Looked up from germline, CDR1 is MDHEN and CDR2 is SYDVKM. The CDR3 spells CASSFTGNYGYTF. The CDR3 DNA reads as TGTGCCAGCAGTTTTACAGGGAACTATGGCTACACCTTC.

The chain uses TRBV12-3 or TRBV12-4 and TRBJ1-2; D might be TRBD1 (6 bases). The CDR3 loop spans 15 amino acids. The V gene lost 3 bases and the J gene lost 4 bases, with 15 bases spanning the gap. CDR3 sequence reads: CASSFIKGGVYGYTF. CDR3 in DNA: TGTGCCAGCAGTTTTATCAAGGGGGGCGTCTATGGCTACACCTTC.

This chain joins TRBV16 and TRBJ1-2; D perhaps matches TRBD1 (6 bases). CDR1 and CDR2 from the germline V gene are KGHSY and FQNENV. The V end lost 1 base, the J end lost 3 bases, and 12 bases lay between the germline ends. This CDR3 is 15 amino acids long. The CDR3 DNA sequence: TGTGCCAGCAGCCAATGGGAACAGGGAGACTATGGCTACACCTTC. Translating it yields CASSQWEQGDYGYTF.

J is TRBJ2-3 and V is TRBV11-3; D remains unclear. Germline assignment: CDR1 SGHNT and CDR2 YENEEA. The CDR3 covers 13 residues. V was clipped by 5 bases and J by 6 bases, with 12 bases between them. CDR3 nucleotide sequence: TGTGCCAGCAGCCTATGGATGCGGGATACGCAGTATTTT. It codes for CASSLWMRDTQYF. The full variable domain, with the rest looked up from reference TRBV11-3 and TRBJ2-3, is EAGVVQSPRYKIIEKKQPVAFWCNPISGHNTLYWYLQNLGQGPELLIRYENEEAVDDSQLPKDRFSAERLKGVDSTLKIQPAELGDSAVYLCASSLWMRDTQYFGPGTRLTVL.

This chain uses TRBV28 with TRBJ2-4; 7 bases fit TRBD1. Germline assignment: CDR1 MDHEN and CDR2 SYDVKM. Unmatched junction bases numbered 5, after V lost 6 bases and J lost 3 bases. This CDR3 region has 14 residues. As DNA, the CDR3 is TGTGCCAGCAGGCCGCCAGGGGGCAAAAACATTCAGTACTTC. Protein: CASRPPGGKNIQYF.

This clonotype was counted between two and nine times. The V and J genes are TRBV18 and TRBJ2-7; no clear D. Germline-derived CDR1 and CDR2 are KGHSH and LQKENI. The CDR3 is made up of 14 amino acids. V gave up 0 bases and J gave up 7 bases, with 13 bases separating them. CDR3 loop: CASSPPATRQEQYF. CDR3 in DNA: TGTGCCAGCTCACCACCGGCCACAAGGCAGGAGCAGTACTTC.

This clonotype was seen only a few times. The V gene is TRBV5-1, the J gene TRBJ1-1; 8 bases line up with TRBD1. Germline V gives CDR1 SGHRS, CDR2 YFSETQ. CDR3 size: 14 residues. The J segment lost 5 bases and the V segment lost 5 bases, leaving 8 bases of the junction unmatched. The CDR3 spells CASRQRQGRTEAFF. The CDR3, as DNA: TGCGCCAGCAGACAACGACAGGGGAGGACTGAAGCTTTCTTT. The complete variable domain, with remaining parts taken from reference TRBV5-1 and TRBJ1-1, reads KAGVTQTPRYLIKTRGQQVTLSCSPISGHRSVSWYQQTPGQGLQFLFEYFSETQRNKGNFPGRFSGRQFSNSRSEMNVSTLELGDSALYLCASRQRQGRTEAFFGQGTRLTVV.

The table lists this clonotype with many counts. The rearrangement links TRBV2 to TRBJ1-4, with D maybe TRBD1 (6 bases). Per the germline V gene, CDR1 is SNHLY and CDR2 is FYNNEI. Trimming cost V 8 bases and J 1 base, with 11 bases left between them. CDR3 size: 14 residues. The DNA for the CDR3 is TGTGCCAGCGAGGGAGGGGGAACTAATGAAAAACTGTTTTTT. As protein: CASEGGGTNEKLFF.

V is TRBV6-6 and J is TRBJ1-4, with D possibly being TRBD1 (6 bases). The germline gives CDR1 MNHNY, CDR2 SVGAGI (reference sequence). The V end was cut by 0 bases, the J end by 0 bases, with 20 bases between. This CDR3 comprises 20 residues. CDR3 bases: TGTGCCAGCAGTTACTCAACCAGAGGCCCGGGACAATCAACTAATGAAAAACTGTTTTTT. This translates into CASSYSTRGPGQSTNEKLFF.

The V and J genes are TRBV4-1 and TRBJ2-1; perhaps TRBD2 as D (10 bases). The CDR3 runs 17 residues. V lost 4 bases and J 4 bases, leaving 20 bases between the germline ends. Germline lookup yields CDR1 MGHRA and CDR2 YSYEKL. The CDR3 sequence is CASSRTGVLAGYNEQFF. The CDR3 DNA is TGCGCCAGCAGCCGGACAGGGGTACTAGCGGGGTACAATGAGCAGTTCTTC.